The rows below give T cell receptor beta chains drawn from one sample of a study of blood T cell repertoires in COVID-19. TCRdb's copy holds only in-frame clones and misses some; the assay was immunoSEQ multiplex PCR. The sample consists of 95,000 to 150,000 clones, over 70% of them appearing once. Input material: peripheral blood. The receptors derive from a woman aged 70-85 years with acute or convalescent COVID-19. CDR3s include the opening cysteine and the closing phenylalanine or tryptophan. The D gene is left open where the match is weak. Clone size, where shown, is once, few, many, or a class for clones that have expanded.

V,J,D,size,CDR3,DNA
TRBV18,TRBJ2-7,TRBD1,-,CASSRQRDRLEQYF,TGTGCCAGCTCACGCCAGAGGGACAGACTCGAGCAGTACTTC
TRBV7-9,TRBJ2-1,-,-,CASSLGLLASYEQFF,TGTGCCAGCAGCTTAGGGTTGCTAGCGAGCTATGAGCAGTTCTTC
TRBV12-5,TRBJ2-7,TRBD2,-,CASHPGLAEIYEQYF,TGTGCTAGCCACCCGGGACTAGCGGAAATTTACGAGCAGTACTTC
TRBV9,TRBJ2-5,TRBD2,-,CASSGSGTSGLETQYF,TGTGCCAGCAGCGGGAGTGGGACTAGCGGGCTGGAGACCCAGTACTTC
TRBV7-3,TRBJ2-5,-,-,CASSLMGTGKETQYF,TGTGCCAGCAGCTTAATGGGCACGGGGAAAGAGACCCAGTACTTC
TRBV5-1,TRBJ1-1,-,-,CASNGEGIDTEAFF,TGCGCCAGCAATGGGGAGGGAATAGACACTGAAGCTTTCTTT
TRBV27,TRBJ2-6,TRBD1,once,CASRTGESGANVLTF,TGTGCCAGCAGAACAGGGGAGTCAGGGGCCAACGTCCTGACTTTC
TRBV19,TRBJ1-1,-,-,CASSDLRGATEAFF,TGTGCCAGTAGTGATCTTCGGGGGGCCACTGAAGCTTTCTTT
TRBV6-5,TRBJ1-1,TRBD1,-,CASAWTGTTEAFF,TGTGCCAGCGCCTGGACAGGGACCACTGAAGCTTTCTTT
TRBV27,TRBJ2-5,-,-,CASSLSKRPAPLMRGQETQYF,TGTGCCAGCAGTTTATCAAAACGCCCGGCTCCTCTTATGAGGGGGCAAGAGACCCAGTACTTC
TRBV29-1,TRBJ1-6,-,-,CSVETGNDNSPLHF,TGCAGCGTTGAAACAGGGAATGATAATTCACCCCTCCACTTT
TRBV24-1,TRBJ1-5,-,once,CATSALASNQPQHF,TGTGCCACCAGTGCTTTAGCGTCAAATCAGCCCCAGCATTTT
TRBV5-1,TRBJ1-3,-,-,CASSLSPGLGTGNTIYF,TGCGCCAGCAGCTTAAGCCCGGGACTCGGGACTGGAAACACCATATATTTT
TRBV10-1,TRBJ2-5,-,-,CASSTGQQETQYF,TGCGCCAGCAGTACTGGACAGCAAGAGACCCAGTACTTC
TRBV7-9,TRBJ2-3,TRBD1,once,CASSDDRVLDDTQYF,TGTGCCAGCAGTGATGACAGGGTCCTCGACGATACGCAGTATTTT
TRBV7-9,TRBJ2-7,TRBD2,-,CASSLDAGGNYEQYF,TGTGCCAGCAGCTTAGATGCGGGGGGGAACTACGAGCAGTACTTC
TRBV3-1/TRBV3-2,TRBJ2-1,-,-,CASSRGGVNEQFF,TGTGCCAGCAGCCGTGGAGGGGTCAATGAGCAGTTCTTC
TRBV7-2,TRBJ1-6,-,few,CASSVQGAGGPLHF,TGTGCCAGCAGCGTACAGGGAGCCGGAGGACCCCTCCACTTT
TRBV5-1,TRBJ1-3,TRBD1,-,CASSLDGTDGNTIYF,TGCGCCAGCAGCTTGGACGGGACAGATGGAAACACCATATATTTT
TRBV6-5,TRBJ2-5,-,-,CASRRVGETQYF,TGTGCCAGCCGGAGGGTTGGGGAGACCCAGTACTTC
TRBV9,TRBJ2-3,TRBD1,-,CASSDGQGADTQYF,TGTGCCAGCAGCGACGGACAGGGGGCAGATACGCAGTATTTT
TRBV18,TRBJ1-3,TRBD1,-,CASSPQGAAGNTIYF,TGTGCCAGCTCACCACAGGGGGCAGCTGGAAACACCATATATTTT
TRBV6-5,TRBJ1-6,-,-,CASSYEFRDSPLHF,TGTGCCAGCAGTTACGAGTTTCGGGATTCACCCCTCCACTTT
TRBV6-1,TRBJ1-3,-,once,CASSESASSMDTIYF,TGTGCCAGCAGTGAGTCGGCTTCTAGTATGGACACCATATATTTT
TRBV19,TRBJ2-1,TRBD1,-,CASSTRQGTNNEQFF,TGTGCCAGTAGTACTAGACAGGGTACCAACAATGAGCAGTTCTTC